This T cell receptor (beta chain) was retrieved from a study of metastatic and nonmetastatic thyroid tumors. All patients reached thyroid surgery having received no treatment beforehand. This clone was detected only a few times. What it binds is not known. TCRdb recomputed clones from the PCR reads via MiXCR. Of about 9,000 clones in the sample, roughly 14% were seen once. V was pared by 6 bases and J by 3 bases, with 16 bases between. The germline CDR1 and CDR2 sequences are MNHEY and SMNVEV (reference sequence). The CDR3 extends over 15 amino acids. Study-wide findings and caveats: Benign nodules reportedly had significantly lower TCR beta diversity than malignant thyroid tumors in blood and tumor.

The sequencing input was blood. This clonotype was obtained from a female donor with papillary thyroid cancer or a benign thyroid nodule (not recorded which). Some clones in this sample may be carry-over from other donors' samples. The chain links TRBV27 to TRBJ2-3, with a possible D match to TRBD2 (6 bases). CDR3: CASRRREVGTDTQYF. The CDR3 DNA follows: TGTGCCAGCAGACGGAGGGAGGTCGGAACAGATACGCAGTATTTT.